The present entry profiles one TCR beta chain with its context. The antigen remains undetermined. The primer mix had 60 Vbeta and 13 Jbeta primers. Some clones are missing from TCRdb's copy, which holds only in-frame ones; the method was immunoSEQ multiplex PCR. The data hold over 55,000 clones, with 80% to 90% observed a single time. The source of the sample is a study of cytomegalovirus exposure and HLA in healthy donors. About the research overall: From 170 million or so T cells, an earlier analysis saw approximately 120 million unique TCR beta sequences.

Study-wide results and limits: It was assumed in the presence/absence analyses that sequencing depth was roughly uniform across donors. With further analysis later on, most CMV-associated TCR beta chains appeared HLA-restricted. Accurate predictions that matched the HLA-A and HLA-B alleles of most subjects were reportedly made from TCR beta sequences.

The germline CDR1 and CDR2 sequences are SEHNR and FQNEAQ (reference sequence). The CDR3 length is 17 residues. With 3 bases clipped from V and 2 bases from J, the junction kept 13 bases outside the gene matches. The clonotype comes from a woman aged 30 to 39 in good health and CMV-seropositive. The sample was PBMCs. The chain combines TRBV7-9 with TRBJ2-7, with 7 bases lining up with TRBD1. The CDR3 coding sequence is TGTGCCAGCAGCTTTCCCACGGACAGGATGAACCCCTACGAGCAGTACTTC. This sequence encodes CASSFPTDRMNPYEQYF. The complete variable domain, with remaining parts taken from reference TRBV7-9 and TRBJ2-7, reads DTGVSQNPRHKITKRGQNVTFRCDPISEHNRLYWYRQTLGQGPEFLTYFQNEAQLEKSRLLSDRFSAERPKGSFSTLEIQRTEQGDSAMYLCASSFPTDRMNPYEQYFGPGTRLTVT.